A selection of T cell receptor beta chains follows, all from one sample in a study of T-cell memory formation after mild COVID-19. In TCRdb, the 5' RACE reads were re-called with MiXCR into one record per CDR3 protein. The table shows 35,000 to 50,000 distinct CDR3 sequences, with roughly 9% occurring only once. Sequenced sample: PBMCs or a T cell subset sorted from them (not recorded which). The origin of the receptors is an adult woman who had mild COVID-19 (a few samples of this study predate the infection). Cell type and time point are not known. The CDR3 runs from the conserved cysteine through the conserved F or W. A D gene is named only where the DNA matches it firmly. Clone size appears in some rows only: once, few, many, or a class for an expanded clone.

J	V	size	length	D	DNA	CDR3
TRBJ2-7	TRBV11-2	few	16	-	TGTGCCAGCAGCTCCTGGAAAGACTCCAGCTCCTACGAGCAGTACTTC	CASSSWKDSSSYEQYF
TRBJ2-2	TRBV7-6	-	16	-	TGTGCCAGCAGACCACCCCGGGGGCGCGGCACCGGGGAGCTGTTTTTT	CASRPPRGRGTGELFF
TRBJ2-5	TRBV5-6	few	16	TRBD2	TGTGCCAGCAGCTTGTTGTTTCTAGCGGGGCGAGAGACCCAGTACTTC	CASSLLFLAGRETQYF
TRBJ1-2	TRBV5-1	many	16	TRBD1	TGCGCCAGCAGCTTGGAGGCACAGGGGGCTCTCTATGGCTACACCTTC	CASSLEAQGALYGYTF
TRBJ2-7	TRBV6-2/TRBV6-3	few	14	-	TGTGCCAGCAGTCGAATACCTACACCCTACGAGCAGTACTTC	CASSRIPTPYEQYF
TRBJ1-5	TRBV7-2	-	16	TRBD1	TGTGCCAGCAGCCATAGGGACAGGGAATATGGTCAGCCCCAGCATTTT	CASSHRDREYGQPQHF
TRBJ2-6	TRBV7-8	-	15	-	TGTGCCAGCAGCTTAGTGGGCTCTGGGGCCAACGTCCTGACTTTC	CASSLVGSGANVLTF
TRBJ1-6	TRBV30	-	15	-	TGTGCCTGGAGGGGGGAAGGTTCCTATAATTCACCCCTCCACTTT	CAWRGEGSYNSPLHF
TRBJ2-3	TRBV7-9	-	15	-	TGTGCCAGCAGCTTAGTGGGGCAAAGCACAGATACGCAGTATTTT	CASSLVGQSTDTQYF
TRBJ2-7	TRBV7-8	few	15	-	TGTGCCAGCAGCTTCCCCACGGCAGGGGAGTACGAGCAGTACTTC	CASSFPTAGEYEQYF
TRBJ2-5	TRBV7-8	-	17	TRBD1	TGTGCCAGCAGCCCGAGGACAGGGTTTTCCCTCCAAGAGACCCAGTACTTC	CASSPRTGFSLQETQYF
TRBJ2-3	TRBV5-1	few	17	TRBD1	TGCGCCAGCAGCTTCGCCCCGACAGGGGGTAACCCAGATACGCAGTATTTT	CASSFAPTGGNPDTQYF
TRBJ1-1	TRBV3-1	few	15	-	TGTGCCAGCAGCCAAGTGCAGGGTCGGAGCACTGAAGCTTTCTTT	CASSQVQGRSTEAFF
TRBJ2-1	TRBV6-5	few	13	-	TGTGCCAGCAGTTACCTGGGGCAGAATGAGCAGTTCTTC	CASSYLGQNEQFF
TRBJ2-2	TRBV20-1	many	14	TRBD2	TGCAGTGCCAAGCGGGAGGGCCCCACCGGGGAGCTGTTTTTT	CSAKREGPTGELFF
TRBJ1-2	TRBV20-1	-	15	-	TGCAGTGCTAGAGAAAGGGGAACAGGGACGGTAGGCTACACCTTC	CSARERGTGTVGYTF
TRBJ2-7	TRBV20-1	few	15	TRBD1	TGCAGTGCTAGAGTTCGACAGGGGGCGACCTACGAGCAGTACTTC	CSARVRQGATYEQYF
TRBJ1-2	TRBV6-5	-	12	-	TGTGCCAGCAGTGACAGGATAGGTGGCTACACCTTC	CASSDRIGGYTF
TRBJ2-5	TRBV3-1	-	17	TRBD2	TGTGCCAGCAGCCAAGAAAGACTAGCGGGAGGTGGTGAGACCCAGTACTTC	CASSQERLAGGGETQYF
TRBJ1-2	TRBV25-1	once	14	-	TGTGCCAGCAGTTTCCCGCTCTTCGTTATTGGCTACACCTTC	CASSFPLFVIGYTF
TRBJ1-5	TRBV9	-	14	-	TGTGCCAGCAGCGCGTCCCAGTCCAATCAGCCCCAGCATTTT	CASSASQSNQPQHF
TRBJ1-2	TRBV5-1	few	15	-	TGCGCCAGCAGCTTGGCCTCGGGACTGTTGTGGGGCTACACCTTC	CASSLASGLLWGYTF
TRBJ2-7	TRBV24-1	-	11	-	TGTGCCACCAGCAGGGGTAACGAGCAGTACTTC	CATSRGNEQYF
TRBJ2-5	TRBV25-1	many	14	-	TGTGCCAGCAGTCGCGCAGGGCCCCAAGAGACCCAGTACTTC	CASSRAGPQETQYF
TRBJ2-3	TRBV20-1	many	15	TRBD2	TGCAGTGCGAGCGTGAGCGGGAGAACTACAGATACGCAGTATTTT	CSASVSGRTTDTQYF
TRBJ2-5	TRBV12-2	-	15	-	TGTGCAAGTCGCTTTAGGCGGCGGACAGAAGAGACCCAGTACTTC	CASRFRRRTEETQYF
TRBJ2-4	TRBV5-1	few	12	-	TGCGCCAGCAGCCTCCAGGCAGGACCCCAGTACTTC	CASSLQAGPQYF
TRBJ2-5	TRBV4-1	-	15	TRBD2	TGCGCCAGCAGCCAATCCGGGACTAGTAAAGAGACCCAGTACTTC	CASSQSGTSKETQYF
TRBJ1-1	TRBV5-6	many	14	-	TGTGCCAGCAGCTCTGAACAGGGATACACTGAAGCTTTCTTT	CASSSEQGYTEAFF
TRBJ2-7	TRBV30	few	12	-	TGTGCCTGGAGTAAACAGGGCTACGAGCAGTACTTC	CAWSKQGYEQYF
TRBJ2-5	TRBV11-3	-	16	-	TGTGCCAGCAGCCGCTTAGGAAGGGAGGAGGTAGAGACCCAGTACTTC	CASSRLGREEVETQYF
TRBJ2-7	TRBV4-2	-	14	-	TGTGCCAGCAGCCAAGATCTGAGGGGGTACGAGCAGTACTTC	CASSQDLRGYEQYF
TRBJ1-2	TRBV3-1	few	13	-	TGTGCCAGCAGCCCCCGGGGTAGAGTGGGCTACACCTTC	CASSPRGRVGYTF
TRBJ2-7	TRBV27	-	19	TRBD2	TGTGCCAGCAGTTTAAGGGGACCGGGACTAGCGGGAGTTTTAAGCGAGCAGTACTTC	CASSLRGPGLAGVLSEQYF
TRBJ1-4	TRBV7-2	-	16	-	TGTGCCAGCAGCGGCGCCTTTGCAGGGTCGAATGAAAAACTGTTTTTT	CASSGAFAGSNEKLFF
TRBJ2-3	TRBV18	few	17	TRBD1	TGTGCCAGCTCACCAGTTGGGACAGGGGTTGTTACAGATACGCAGTATTTT	CASSPVGTGVVTDTQYF
TRBJ2-2	TRBV20-1	-	15	TRBD2	TGCAGTGCTAAGCTTAGCGGGAGTGACACCGGGGAGCTGTTTTTT	CSAKLSGSDTGELFF
TRBJ2-1	TRBV3-1	many	16	TRBD1	TGTGCCAGCAGCCTCGGGACAGGAGTATCCTACAATGAGCAGTTCTTC	CASSLGTGVSYNEQFF
TRBJ1-3	TRBV6-5	-	14	-	TGTGCCAGCAGTTCCGCGGACAGAGGAAACACCATATATTTT	CASSSADRGNTIYF
TRBJ2-1	TRBV6-5	-	19	TRBD2	TGTGCCAGCAGTTACTCAAGGACTAGCGGGAGGGCCCCTTACAATGAGCAGTTCTTC	CASSYSRTSGRAPYNEQFF
TRBJ1-4	TRBV20-1	-	17	-	TGCAGTGCTAGAGATGTTGTCGGGGAGGGAAATAATGAAAAACTGTTTTTT	CSARDVVGEGNNEKLFF
TRBJ1-2	TRBV12-3/TRBV12-4	-	14	-	TGTGCCAGCAGTTCTGCCGGGACGCCCTATGGCTACACCTTC	CASSSAGTPYGYTF
TRBJ2-1	TRBV9	many	14	TRBD1	TGTGCCAGCATGGGGACAGGGGGCGGGAATGAGCAGTTCTTC	CASMGTGGGNEQFF
TRBJ1-6	TRBV5-1	many	15	-	TGCGCCAGCAGCCCCTTCGGTGACGGTAATTCACCCCTCCACTTT	CASSPFGDGNSPLHF
TRBJ2-2	TRBV4-1	-	20	TRBD2	TGCGCCAGCAGCCAAGCAAGGGAGAGAAGCGGGGGGAAGAACACCGGGGAGCTGTTTTTT	CASSQARERSGGKNTGELFF
TRBJ1-4	TRBV20-1	-	14	TRBD1	TGCAGTGCTGGAAGACAGGGGAGGAATGAAAAACTGTTTTTT	CSAGRQGRNEKLFF
TRBJ1-1	TRBV20-1	-	15	TRBD1	TGCAGTGCTAGCCCATGGGACAGGCTGAACACTGAAGCTTTCTTT	CSASPWDRLNTEAFF
TRBJ1-6	TRBV4-2	few	18	TRBD1	TGTGCCAGCAGCCAAGCTACGGGACAGGGGGCGCGTAATTCACCCCTCCACTTT	CASSQATGQGARNSPLHF
TRBJ2-3	TRBV20-1	few	16	TRBD2	TGCAGTGCTAGGCCGACTAGCGGGAGAATTTCGGATACGCAGTATTTT	CSARPTSGRISDTQYF
TRBJ2-1	TRBV23-1	-	16	TRBD2	TGCGCCAGCCTGAATCGAGCCGCGGGAGGGCCTAATGAGCAGTTCTTC	CASLNRAAGGPNEQFF
TRBJ2-7	TRBV12-3/TRBV12-4	-	11	-	TGTGCCAGCAGTTTCTACTACGAGCAGTACTTC	CASSFYYEQYF
TRBJ2-3	TRBV19	-	13	-	TGTGCCAGTAGTGTGGGTCTGGCAGATACGCAGTATTTT	CASSVGLADTQYF
TRBJ1-6	TRBV7-2	-	15	-	TGTGCCAGCAGCTTAGATTGGGGATTGGGTTCACCCCTCCACTTT	CASSLDWGLGSPLHF
TRBJ2-1	TRBV7-2	many	18	-	TGTGCCAGCAGCTTAAGGGGGAGACTAGTTTTTGACTACAATGAGCAGTTCTTC	CASSLRGRLVFDYNEQFF